The 3 T cell receptor beta chains below all came from one sample that was sequenced in a study of T cell changes during pregnancy in multiple sclerosis. Method: immunoSEQ multiplex PCR; TCRdb's copy keeps in-frame clones and lacks some. The data show roughly 69,000 clones, 91% seen once. The material sequenced was peripheral blood, taken in the second trimester of pregnancy. The receptors were gathered from a female donor with multiple sclerosis, enrolled in a pregnancy study.

The chain joins TRBV5-1 to TRBJ1-3; 8 bases line up with TRBD1. V dropped 4 bases and J dropped 0; count of bases not matched to a gene: 6. CDR3 length equals 16 residues. Per germline, CDR1 SGHRS and CDR2 YFSETQ. As DNA, the CDR3 is TGCGCCAGCAGCAAGGGACAGGTCGGCTCTGGAAACACCATATATTTT. Protein: CASSKGQVGSGNTIYF. Together with reference TRBV5-1 and TRBJ1-3, the CDR3 gives the full variable domain: KAGVTQTPRYLIKTRGQQVTLSCSPISGHRSVSWYQQTPGQGLQFLFEYFSETQRNKGNFPGRFSGRQFSNSRSEMNVSTLELGDSALYLCASSKGQVGSGNTIYFGEGSWLTVV.

This sequence joins TRBV5-1 and TRBJ1-2, with D perhaps TRBD1 (5 bases). V shed 0 bases and J shed 6 bases, with 12 bases lying between them. The CDR3 length is 14 residues. Germline V gene sequence: CDR1 SGHRS, CDR2 YFSETQ. CDR3 DNA: TGCGCCAGCAGCTTGGGGGCGGCAGGGAATGGCTACACCTTC. Encoded protein: CASSLGAAGNGYTF.

The J gene is TRBJ2-3, the V gene TRBV6-1, with a weak D call TRBD1 (6 bases). Germline V lookup: CDR1 MNHNS, CDR2 SASEGT. Trimming removed 2 bases from V and 4 bases from J, with 13 bases in between. The CDR3 has 15 residues. The CDR3 DNA is TGTGCCAGCAGTGAACCACAGGGTTATCCAGATACGCAGTATTTT. This sequence encodes CASSEPQGYPDTQYF.